This T cell receptor (beta chain) was sequenced in a study of molecular identifiers for immune sequencing clone quantification. CD8+CD4-CCR7+CD45RA+ cells were sorted as naive CD8 T cells. Study-wide points: In naive cells, under 1% of molecules belonged to clones above 20 RNA copies, against over 98% in effector cells. Amid some 900,000 naive cells, spiked Jurkat TCR RNA from one cell was reportedly still detectable.

TCRdb re-analysed the PCR reads in MiXCR, keeping a single row per CDR3 protein. In the table there are 80,000 to 100,000 distinct CDR3 sequences, approximately 24% of which are singletons. This CDR3 spans 13 amino acids. The germline V gene has CDR1 GTSNPN and CDR2 SVGIG (reference sequence). V was clipped by 5 bases and J by 1 base, with 8 bases between them. This clonotype was seen more than once but under ten times. What it recognizes is unknown. Sequenced input: naive CD8+ T cells from blood, with Jurkat cell RNA spiked in. The subset here: FACS-sorted CD8+CD4-CCR7+CD45RA+ naive T cells. The source of this sequence is a human donor in good health. Some libraries in this study had Jurkat cell RNA spiked in. The chain uses TRBV30 and TRBJ2-2; D may be TRBD2 (5 bases). As DNA, the CDR3 is TGTGCCTGGTTTCGGGAGAACACCGGGGAGCTGTTTTTT. This encodes CAWFRENTGELFF.